The 21 T cell receptor beta chains given below trace back to one sample, sequenced in a study of blood T cells in healthy people across ages. Primed by a sample-barcoded 5' primer and a J-beta primer mix, a second PCR proceeded for about 7 to 12 cycles. MiXCR, run by TCRdb on the 5' RACE reads, gives a single entry per CDR3 protein. The sample records about 970,000 distinct CDR3 sequences, 51% being singletons. Sequenced input: blood. The receptors come from a woman in her fifties or sixties in good health.

This chain connects TRBV10-3 to TRBJ2-5; no reliable D call. The CDR3 is 13 residues long. V lost 2 bases and J 4 bases, leaving 8 bases between the germline ends. Germline CDR1 is ENHRY and CDR2 is SYGVKD. The CDR3 loop is CAISEPLRETQYF. CDR3 nucleotides: TGTGCCATCAGTGAGCCCCTCAGAGAGACCCAGTACTTC.

This chain connects TRBV4-2 to TRBJ2-1; 7 bases are shared with TRBD1. Germline lookup yields CDR1 LGHNA and CDR2 YNFKEQ. Unmatched junction bases numbered 9, after V lost 8 bases and J lost 11 bases. The CDR3 contains 12 residues. The CDR3 sequence: CASGWDSYQQFF. The CDR3 region has the DNA TGTGCCAGCGGGTGGGACAGCTATCAGCAGTTCTTC.

The chain recombines TRBV30 with TRBJ2-4, with D perhaps matching TRBD1 (6 bases). Germline CDR1 GTSNPN, CDR2 SVGIG (reference sequence). The CDR3 sequence is 13 residues long. The ends were cut back, 8 bases at V and 4 bases at J, with 15 bases in the middle. The DNA for the CDR3 is TGTGCCGCCGCCAGGGGCAGTAAAAACATTCAGTACTTC. Translating gives CAAARGSKNIQYF.

This clonotype was seen more than once but under ten times. The gene calls are TRBV7-3 and TRBJ2-5, with a tentative D call TRBD1 (6 bases). The V gene lost 1 base and the J gene lost 7 bases, with 16 bases spanning the gap. Germline CDR1 and CDR2: SGHTA and FQGTGA. The CDR3 totals 15 residues. CDR3 DNA: TGTGCCAGCAGCTTAAGTCCAGGGCTGGGGGCGACCCAGTACTTC. It encodes CASSLSPGLGATQYF.

This CDR3 is CASRLARETQYF. In nucleotides, the CDR3 is TGTGCCAGCCGCCTAGCGAGGGAGACCCAGTACTTC. The chain joins TRBV2 to TRBJ2-4; tentatively, D is TRBD2 (6 bases). The DNA end lines up better with TRBJ2-5; the J call may be wrong. The length of the CDR3 is 12 residues. Germline-derived CDR1 and CDR2 are SNHLY and FYNNEI.

The gene calls are TRBV27 and TRBJ2-6, with D hard to call. CDR1 and CDR2 from the germline V gene are MNHEY and SMNVEV (reference sequence). The CDR3 loop spans 15 amino acids. Trimming pared 6 bases from V and 2 bases from J, leaving 11 bases between. The CDR3 DNA reads TGTGCCAGCAGGGCCTGGGGTACTGGGGCCAACGTCCTGACTTTC. Translated: CASRAWGTGANVLTF. Supplemented by reference TRBV27 and TRBJ2-6, the full variable domain reads EAQVTQNPRYLITVTGKKLTVTCSQNMNHEYMSWYRQDPGLGLRQIYYSMNVEVTDKGDVPEGYKVSRKEKRNFPLILESPSPNQTSLYFCASRAWGTGANVLTFGAGSRLTVL.

This chain links TRBV7-9 with TRBJ2-3, with D possibly being TRBD2 (6 bases). Per the germline V gene, CDR1 is SEHNR and CDR2 is FQNEAQ (reference sequence). The CDR3 extends over 15 amino acids. Deletions cut 2 bases from V and 0 bases from J, with 9 bases between. DNA for the CDR3: TGTGCCAGCAGCTTACGGGAGCCTAGCACAGATACGCAGTATTTT. Translated, it gives CASSLREPSTDTQYF.

The chain links TRBV20-1 to TRBJ2-1, with D hard to call. V was cut by 5 bases and J by 6 bases, with 14 bases left in between. CDR1 is DFQATT and CDR2 is SNEGSKA in the germline V gene (reference sequence). This CDR3 comprises 13 residues. CDR3 amino acids: CSAQLGPLNEQFF. The CDR3 coding sequence is TGCAGTGCTCAGCTAGGTCCCCTCAATGAGCAGTTCTTC.

The chain joins TRBV15 to TRBJ2-6, with D possibly being TRBD2 (5 bases). Trimming pared 0 bases from V and 0 bases from J, leaving 9 bases between. This CDR3 has 17 residues. Germline lookup yields CDR1 LNHNV and CDR2 YYDKDF (reference sequence). CDR3 region: CATSRDYGVSGANVLTF. The CDR3 DNA reads as TGTGCCACCAGCAGAGATTACGGGGTCTCTGGGGCCAACGTCCTGACTTTC.

A single count supports this clonotype. The rearrangement uses TRBV10-3 and TRBJ2-5, with D hard to call. Trimming removed 0 bases at V and 11 bases at J, with 13 bases between. Germline CDR1 and CDR2: ENHRY and SYGVKD. The length of the CDR3 is 13 residues. CDR3 protein: CAISESFNNEQYF. DNA of the CDR3: TGTGCCATCAGTGAGTCGTTTAACAATGAGCAGTACTTC.

This clonotype was observed a few times. The chain combines TRBV29-1 with TRBJ2-3; D remains ambiguous. The CDR3 is made up of 13 amino acids. V was clipped by 8 bases and J by 2 bases, with 14 bases between them. Germline assignment: CDR1 SQVTM and CDR2 ANQGSEA. In nucleotides, the CDR3 is TGCAGCCTCCGGCGGCCATACACAGATACGCAGTATTTT. This encodes CSLRRPYTDTQYF.

This sequence joins TRBV7-2 and TRBJ2-1; D remains unclear. This CDR3 comprises 13 residues. CDR1 SGHTA and CDR2 FQGNSA come from the germline V gene. Trimming stripped 0 bases from V and 9 bases from J, with 9 bases between. In nucleotides, the CDR3 is TGTGCCAGCAGCTTAGCCGGAGAAGGTGAGCAGTTCTTC. Translation gives CASSLAGEGEQFF.

V gene TRBV20-1 combines with J gene TRBJ2-2, with 7 bases fitting TRBD2. The trim removed 5 bases at V and 4 bases at J, leaving 4 bases unmatched. Germline CDR1 DFQATT, CDR2 SNEGSKA (reference sequence). CDR3 length equals 13 residues. CDR3 loop: CSARLAATGELFF. CDR3 bases: TGCAGTGCTCGACTAGCAGCCACCGGGGAGCTGTTTTTT.

This clonotype has just a few counts. The rearrangement joins TRBV5-1 to TRBJ2-6, with D possibly matching TRBD1 (6 bases). The CDR3 is 15 amino acids. The V end was cut by 4 bases, the J end by 4 bases, with 12 bases between. Germline V gene data show CDR1 as SGHRS and CDR2 as YFSETQ. The CDR3 spells CASSSSGTGANVLTF. CDR3 DNA sequence: TGCGCCAGCAGCAGCTCCGGGACAGGGGCCAACGTCCTGACTTTC.

The chain uses TRBV15 and TRBJ2-3; 9 positions match TRBD2. Trimming removed 0 bases from V and 3 bases from J; junction bases left unmatched: 4. The CDR3 sequence is 16 residues long. Germline V gene data show CDR1 as LNHNV and CDR2 as YYDKDF (reference sequence). The CDR3: CATSREVAGDTDTQYF. As DNA, the CDR3 is TGTGCCACCAGCAGAGAGGTAGCGGGAGATACAGATACGCAGTATTTT.

This chain connects TRBV20-1 to TRBJ2-7, with 8 bases that match TRBD1. The CDR3 extends over 10 amino acids. Unmatched junction bases numbered 4, after V lost 5 bases and J lost 10 bases. Germline V lookup: CDR1 DFQATT, CDR2 SNEGSKA (reference sequence). This chain's CDR3 is CSAYRGDQYF. The CDR3 bases are TGCAGTGCTTACAGGGGGGATCAGTACTTC.

This chain connects TRBV5-1 to TRBJ2-1; 7 bases map to TRBD2. This CDR3 is 17 amino acids long. Germline lookup yields CDR1 SGHRS and CDR2 YFSETQ. The V and J ends lost 4 bases and 0 bases, in that order; junction bases with no gene match: 10. DNA for the CDR3: TGCGCCAGCAGCGGGGGACTATACCCCAGCTCCTACAATGAGCAGTTCTTC. Translating gives CASSGGLYPSSYNEQFF.

This clonotype was picked up a small number of times. The chain links TRBV2 to TRBJ2-7; D gene unclear. Germline CDR1 SNHLY, CDR2 FYNNEI. Trimming left V 1 base short and J 4 bases short, with 8 bases between. The CDR3 is 13 residues long. CDR3 protein: CASSEGPPYEQYF. In DNA, the CDR3 is TGTGCCAGCAGTGAAGGACCACCATACGAGCAGTACTTC.

This clonotype was seen more than once but under ten times. The chain employs TRBV20-1 and TRBJ1-4, with D possibly being TRBD1 (5 bases). The germline V and J ends were trimmed by 3 bases and 7 bases, with 12 bases remaining between them. The CDR3 extends over 13 amino acids. Germline CDR1 and CDR2: DFQATT and SNEGSKA (reference sequence). CDR3 DNA: TGCAGTGCTAGTGGGCAGGGAGGTGAAAAACTGTTTTTT. Translation: CSASGQGGEKLFF.

This clonotype was seen only a few times. This chain joins TRBV28 and TRBJ2-5; no firm D call. The germline V and J ends were trimmed by 2 bases and 13 bases, with 14 bases remaining between them. The V gene's germline CDR1 is MDHEN and CDR2 SYDVKM. The length of the CDR3 is 12 residues. The DNA for the CDR3 is TGTGCCAGCAGTTTAACTGAAACAAGGTGGTACTTC. Translated, it gives CASSLTETRWYF.

The chain has TRBV20-1 and TRBJ2-1; the D gene is possibly TRBD2 (7 bases). Germline CDR1 is DFQATT and CDR2 is SNEGSKA (reference sequence). The CDR3 runs to 13 residues. The V gene lost 4 bases and the J gene lost 7 bases, with 14 bases spanning the gap. The DNA for the CDR3 is TGCAGTGCTAAGGGGGGGGCAAGGAATGAGCAGTTCTTC. Translating it yields CSAKGGARNEQFF.